In this sample, the clone carrying this TCR beta chain turned up a few times. Its cognate antigen is unknown. Tregs were sorted as CD4+CD25+CD127-/low cells. The CDR3 is 17 residues long. J gave up 1 base and V 3 bases, and 10 bases lay outside the gene matches. CDR1 is SGDLS and CDR2 is YYNGEE in the germline V gene. Study findings and constraints: Tumor Tregs overlapped most with tumor, then blood, naive CD4+ cells. The larger-cohort validation was restricted to a single TCR beta V-J rearrangement rather than whole repertoires.

Constant-region reverse primers amplified full-length variable regions, followed by semi-nested Nested Universal Primer A PCR. TCRdb redid the calling of the 5' RACE reads with MiXCR, one entry per CDR3 protein. The data contain roughly 45,000 distinct CDR3 sequences, around 23% of them singletons. J is TRBJ2-4 and V is TRBV9; TRBD2 aligns across 7 bases. Material: Tregs sorted from a lymph node. The origin of this receptor is a female donor with breast cancer. CDR3 DNA: TGTGCCAGCAGCGCCGGGGGAGGGAGAGCGGCCAAAAACATTCAGTACTTC. Its protein product is CASSAGGGRAAKNIQYF.